Listed here are 29 T cell receptor beta chains from one sample, sequenced in a study of CD8 T cells in Susac syndrome. RNA, at about 0.5 to 1 ug, was reverse transcribed with random hexamers. From the immunoSEQ multiplex PCR reads, TCRdb called clonotypes with MiXCR, one entry per CDR3 protein. The repertoire consists of under 90,000 distinct CDR3 sequences, with approximately 95% occurring once and the leading ten covering 0.4% to 0.5%. Sequenced material: CD8+ T cells from PBMCs. All receptors come from a human donor with Susac syndrome.

The chain has TRBV6-5 and TRBJ1-1; tentatively, D is TRBD1 (5 bases). The CDR3 sequence is 13 residues long. Germline V lookup: CDR1 MNHEY, CDR2 SVGAGI. Trimming cost V 8 bases and J 4 bases, with 14 bases left between them. The CDR3 region has the DNA TGTGCCAGCGGGATAAGGGGTGTCACTGAAGCTTTCTTT. This encodes CASGIRGVTEAFF.

V is TRBV5-5 and J is TRBJ2-2, with a weak D call TRBD1 (6 bases). Per germline, CDR1 SGHKS and CDR2 YYEKEE (reference sequence). The V gene lost 0 bases and the J gene lost 5 bases, with 8 bases spanning the gap. The length of the CDR3 is 14 residues. CDR3 coding DNA: TGTGCCAGCAGCTTGGAGGGGGATACCGGGGAGCTGTTTTTT. This codes for CASSLEGDTGELFF.

The table lists this clonotype with a count of one. The rearrangement uses TRBV12-3 or TRBV12-4 and TRBJ1-5; D might be TRBD1 (5 bases). The CDR3 contains 14 residues. Trimming stripped 3 bases from V and 6 bases from J, with 12 bases between. The CDR3 DNA follows: TGTGCCAGCAGTTTCTCCTCCGGGGGTCAGCCCCAGCATTTT. This sequence encodes CASSFSSGGQPQHF.

The chain uses TRBV29-1 and TRBJ1-1; 7 bases agree with TRBD1. Looked up from germline, CDR1 is SQVTM and CDR2 is ANQGSEA. Trimming took 6 bases from V and 5 from J; bases not matched to a gene: 12. The CDR3 runs 14 residues. As DNA, the CDR3 is TGCAGCGTCCCCGGAGGAGGGGGCGGGACTGAAGCTTTCTTT. This codes for CSVPGGGGGTEAFF.

This clonotype has a single count. The chain employs TRBV19 and TRBJ2-1; no definite D call. CDR1 is LNHDA and CDR2 is SQIVND in the germline V gene (reference sequence). The V end was cut by 3 bases, the J end by 6 bases, with 6 bases between. The CDR3 has 12 amino acids. The DNA for the CDR3 is TGTGCCAGTAGTATGACTGGCAATGAGCAGTTCTTC. Its protein product is CASSMTGNEQFF.

V is TRBV7-8 and J is TRBJ2-3; maybe TRBD1 (5 bases). V lost 4 bases and J lost 0, with 8 bases in between. The CDR3 is 14 residues long. Germline lookup yields CDR1 SGHVS and CDR2 FQNEAQ. The CDR3 bases are TGTGCCAGCAGCTACAGGTCTAGCACAGATACGCAGTATTTT. Its translation: CASSYRSSTDTQYF.

CDR3: CASSGGYGAFF. The DNA of the CDR3 is TGTGCCAGTAGTGGAGGCTATGGAGCTTTCTTT. The rearrangement uses TRBV19 and TRBJ1-1; unclear D gene. The V gene lost 5 bases and the J gene lost 10 bases, with 11 bases spanning the gap. CDR1 is LNHDA and CDR2 is SQIVND in the germline V gene (reference sequence). CDR3 length: 11 amino acids. The variable domain in full, with the rest retrieved from reference TRBV19 and TRBJ1-1, is DGGITQSPKYLFRKEGQNVTLSCEQNLNHDAMYWYRQDPGQGLRLIYYSQIVNDFQKGDIAEGYSVSREKKESFPLTVTSAQKNPTAFYLCASSGGYGAFFGQGTRLTVV.

In its sample, this clonotype was seen once. The chain couples TRBV20-1 to TRBJ2-5; 9 bases fit TRBD2. Looked up from germline, CDR1 is DFQATT and CDR2 is SNEGSKA (reference sequence). The CDR3 extends over 15 amino acids. The ends lost 5 bases at V and 0 bases at J; junction bases unmatched: 7. DNA for the CDR3: TGCAGTGCTCCTGAGACTAGCGGCTACCAAGAGACCCAGTACTTC. This codes for CSAPETSGYQETQYF.

This clonotype was observed once. This rearrangement joins TRBV27 to TRBJ2-3, with a possible D match to TRBD2 (7 bases). Per the germline V gene, CDR1 is MNHEY and CDR2 is SMNVEV (reference sequence). Trimming left V 5 bases short and J 1 base short, with 16 bases between. CDR3 size: 16 residues. This CDR3 is CASSPSGGGGTDTQYF. The CDR3 DNA follows: TGTGCCAGCAGTCCTAGCGGAGGGGGGGGCACAGATACGCAGTATTTT.

The chain is built from TRBV20-1 and TRBJ2-1; D ambiguous. V was shortened by 1 base and J by 0 bases, with 19 bases between the two germline ends. This CDR3 is built from 18 residues. CDR1 DFQATT and CDR2 SNEGSKA come from the germline V gene (reference sequence). In nucleotides, the CDR3 is TGCAGTGCTAGAGGCTTCCTCGACCTACCCAGCTCCTACAATGAGCAGTTCTTC. It encodes CSARGFLDLPSSYNEQFF.

This chain uses TRBV7-2 with TRBJ2-7, with 7 bases identical to TRBD2. Germline values: CDR1 SGHTA, CDR2 FQGNSA. V dropped 1 base and J dropped 6; count of bases not matched to a gene: 9. This CDR3 region has 15 residues. CDR3 amino acids: CASSLEGGSGSEQYF. CDR3 nucleotides: TGTGCCAGCAGCTTAGAGGGCGGGAGTGGTTCCGAGCAGTACTTC.

V and J are TRBV3-1 and TRBJ2-1; D uncertain. The CDR3 totals 15 residues. The V gene's germline CDR1 is LGHDT and CDR2 YNNKEL (reference sequence). The V gene lost 0 bases and the J gene lost 5 bases, with 11 bases spanning the gap. CDR3 in amino acids: CASSQDVPVNNEQFF. The CDR3 DNA follows: TGTGCCAGCAGCCAAGACGTCCCTGTAAACAATGAGCAGTTCTTC.

This clonotype is a singleton in its sample. The chain recombines TRBV20-1 with TRBJ2-7, with a weak D call TRBD1 (6 bases). The ends were cut back, 0 bases at V and 0 bases at J, with 15 bases in the middle. From germline, CDR1 is DFQATT and CDR2 SNEGSKA (reference sequence). The CDR3 totals 16 residues. CDR3 coding DNA: TGCAGTGCTAGAGACCCCACAGGGTGGAACTCCTACGAGCAGTACTTC. This sequence encodes CSARDPTGWNSYEQYF.

This clonotype has just one count. V usage is TRBV6-6 and J usage is TRBJ1-5; D gene unclear. Trimming stripped 2 bases from V and 7 bases from J, with 3 bases between. The CDR3 is made up of 11 amino acids. CDR1 and CDR2 (germline): MNHNY, SVGAGI (reference sequence). In DNA, the CDR3 is TGTGCCAGCAGTTACGACCAGCCCCAGCATTTT. It is translated as CASSYDQPQHF.

J is TRBJ2-5 and V is TRBV15, with 7 bases matching TRBD2. With V trimmed by 4 bases and J by 5 bases, 7 bases remained unmatched. Germline V lookup: CDR1 LNHNV, CDR2 YYDKDF (reference sequence). This CDR3 is 14 amino acids long. CDR3 DNA sequence: TGTGCCACCAGCAATGAGGACGGGAGGGAGACCCAGTACTTC. Translating gives CATSNEDGRETQYF.

The chain is built from TRBV15 and TRBJ2-5; the D gene is possibly TRBD2 (5 bases). CDR1 and CDR2 (germline): LNHNV, YYDKDF (reference sequence). Trimming took 5 bases from V and 4 from J, leaving 23 bases between them. The CDR3 extends over 17 amino acids. The CDR3 DNA is TGTGCCACCAGCTCGCTCGGGGTGGCTGCGGGTCGAGAGACCCAGTACTTC. Amino acids: CATSSLGVAAGRETQYF.

This clonotype has just a few counts. The chain couples TRBV5-4 to TRBJ2-7, with D uncertain. The V and J ends lost 4 bases and 1 base respectively, with 9 bases between them. This CDR3 has 13 residues. Germline lookup yields CDR1 SGHNT and CDR2 YYREEE (reference sequence). For the CDR3, the DNA is TGTGCCAGCAGCGCTGGACCATCCTACGAGCAGTACTTC. Translation gives CASSAGPSYEQYF. The full variable domain, in which reference TRBV5-4 and TRBJ2-7 provide the parts outside the CDR3, is ETGVTQSPTHLIKTRGQQVTLRCSSQSGHNTVSWYQQALGQGPQFIFQYYREEENGRGNFPPRFSGLQFPNYSSELNVNALELDDSALYLCASSAGPSYEQYFGPGTRLTVT.

This clonotype was found once. CDR3 nucleotide sequence: TGCAGTGCTAGAGCGACGGGACAGGGGGGAGGAAAACTGTTTTTT. Translating gives CSARATGQGGGKLFF. The J gene is TRBJ1-4, the V gene TRBV20-1; 11 bases are shared with TRBD1. Looked up from germline, CDR1 is DFQATT and CDR2 is SNEGSKA (reference sequence). CDR3 length: 15 residues. J was trimmed by 10 bases and V by 1 base; bases with no gene match: 8.

The chain has TRBV5-6 and TRBJ2-1; 9 nucleotides match TRBD2. The CDR3 is 15 amino acids. The V gene end was trimmed by 2 bases and the J gene end by 7 bases; junction bases not matched to a gene: 7. Germline V lookup: CDR1 SGHDT, CDR2 YYEEEE. CDR3: CASSLQIAGVNEQFF. In nucleotides, the CDR3 is TGTGCCAGCAGCTTACAAATAGCGGGAGTAAATGAGCAGTTCTTC.

V gene TRBV20-1 combines with J gene TRBJ2-7; 7 positions agree with TRBD1. The CDR3 sequence is 14 residues long. The V gene end was trimmed by 0 bases and the J gene end by 3 bases; junction bases not matched to a gene: 5. Germline V gene sequence: CDR1 DFQATT, CDR2 SNEGSKA (reference sequence). The CDR3 coding sequence is TGCAGTGCTAGAGATACCACAGGGGTCTACGAGCAGTACTTC. Translation: CSARDTTGVYEQYF.

V is TRBV11-2 and J is TRBJ1-1, with D possibly TRBD1 on 5 matching bases. Germline CDR1 and CDR2: SGHAT and FQNNGV. CDR3 length: 15 residues. Trimming shortened V by 4 bases and J by 5 bases, and 17 bases separated the two germline ends. CDR3 nucleotides: TGTGCCAGCAGCTCCCTGGCGGGGACGAGGACTGAAGCTTTCTTT. As protein: CASSSLAGTRTEAFF.

The V and J genes are TRBV27 and TRBJ1-5; D possibly corresponds to TRBD1 (5 bases). V gave up 5 bases and J gave up 1 base, with 9 bases separating them. This CDR3 comprises 14 residues. Germline CDR1 MNHEY, CDR2 SMNVEV (reference sequence). CDR3 sequence (DNA): TGTGCCAGCAGTGCGGGACTCAGCAATCAGCCCCAGCATTTT. Residues: CASSAGLSNQPQHF.

This clonotype was counted between two and nine times. J is TRBJ2-2 and V is TRBV30; D is uncertain. The V and J ends lost 1 base and 2 bases respectively, with 5 bases between them. This CDR3 is 13 amino acids long. Looked up from germline, CDR1 is GTSNPN and CDR2 is SVGIG (reference sequence). CDR3 residues: CAWSALNTGELFF. DNA of the CDR3: TGTGCCTGGAGTGCTCTTAACACCGGGGAGCTGTTTTTT.

The V gene is TRBV7-2, the J gene TRBJ2-5, with D hard to call. V gave up 5 bases and J gave up 1 base, with 17 bases separating them. CDR1 is SGHTA, CDR2 FQGNSA, per germline. This CDR3 has 16 residues. The CDR3 region has the DNA TGTGCCAGCAGCCCCGAGGACCCGGGCCTCCAAGAGACCCAGTACTTC. Translation gives CASSPEDPGLQETQYF.

CDR3 region: CASSSTGRLQPQHF. The CDR3 nucleotides read TGTGCCAGCAGCTCGACAGGAAGGTTGCAGCCCCAGCATTTT. This chain joins TRBV5-6 and TRBJ1-5; possible D gene TRBD1, 6 bases. This CDR3 spans 14 amino acids. The ends were cut back, 3 bases at V and 7 bases at J, with 14 bases in the middle. The V gene's germline CDR1 is SGHDT and CDR2 YYEEEE.

This chain uses TRBV29-1 with TRBJ2-7, with 8 bases lining up with TRBD1. J lost 3 bases, V lost 7 bases, and 8 bases had no gene match. The germline CDR1 and CDR2 sequences are SQVTM and ANQGSEA. The CDR3 totals 13 residues. The CDR3 loop reads CSATGAHVYEQYF. In DNA, the CDR3 is TGCAGCGCGACAGGGGCCCATGTCTACGAGCAGTACTTC.

The rearrangement uses TRBV7-8 and TRBJ2-7; 8 nucleotides match TRBD1. Per the germline V gene, CDR1 is SGHVS and CDR2 is FQNEAQ. The CDR3 extends over 13 amino acids. Trimming at V came to 5 bases and at J to 4 bases, leaving 4 bases not matched to a gene. CDR3 in amino acids: CASSPDREYEQYF. CDR3 sequence (DNA): TGTGCCAGCAGCCCGGACAGGGAGTACGAGCAGTACTTC.

The CDR3: CASSLGTIYEQYF. The CDR3 DNA sequence: TGTGCCAGCAGCTTGGGGACCATCTACGAGCAGTACTTC. The rearrangement uses TRBV28 and TRBJ2-7; TRBD1 or TRBD2 may be the D gene (5 bases each). This CDR3 has 13 residues. CDR1 MDHEN and CDR2 SYDVKM come from the germline V gene. V lost 6 bases and J 3 bases, leaving 12 bases between the germline ends.

The chain employs TRBV27 and TRBJ2-1, with D perhaps TRBD2 (5 bases). Between the trimmed V and J ends, which lost 0 bases and 6 bases, there was a span of 12 bases. CDR1 is MNHEY, CDR2 SMNVEV, per germline (reference sequence). This CDR3 contains 15 residues. As DNA, the CDR3 is TGTGCCAGCAGTTTATCGCGAGGACTCCTCAATGAGCAGTTCTTC. Translating gives CASSLSRGLLNEQFF.